In its sample, the clone carrying this T cell receptor (beta chain) was seen many times. Its target is unknown. The CDR3 runs 15 residues. V shed 1 base and J shed 2 bases, with 12 bases lying between them. Germline V gene data show CDR1 as MGHRA and CDR2 as YSYEKL. The data were obtained in a study of T cells in Graves' hyperthyroidism and ophthalmopathy. Study results and limitations: With a median lead of approximately 6 months before onset, the model predicted ophthalmopathy. In the analysis, a 13 V-J model separated ophthalmopathy from stable hyperthyroidism.

Investigators excluded patients with uncontrolled infection, other autoimmune disease, pregnancy or lactation. RNA transcripts provided the source from which TCR beta CDR3 regions were amplified. Primed by the HTBI set, a first-round RT-PCR was run on the TCR CDR3. TCRdb called the multiplex PCR reads again in MiXCR, with one record for every CDR3 protein. The table has around 600,000 distinct CDR3 sequences, 13% to 15% seen once. V is TRBV4-1 and J is TRBJ2-7; tentative D call: TRBD2 (7 bases). The clonotype comes from a woman aged 18-29 years with Graves' ophthalmopathy. Input material: blood. CDR3 DNA: TGCGCCAGCAGCCAAGGGGTCGGGGGGCCCTACGAGCAGTACTTC. This codes for CASSQGVGGPYEQYF.